Each of the 28 T cell receptor beta chains below was sequenced from the same sample in a study of tumor-infiltrating lymphocytes in localized non-small cell lung cancer. Assay used: immunoSEQ multiplex PCR; TCRdb lists only in-frame clones, some missing. The sample holds around 24,000 clones, approximately 64% seen once. Sequencing was done on a sample of lung tumor tissue. The receptor set was obtained from a human donor with non-small cell lung cancer.

This clone was seen only once. The chain joins TRBV5-1 to TRBJ2-5, with D perhaps being TRBD1 or TRBD2 (5 bases each). The CDR3 loop spans 15 amino acids. CDR1 and CDR2 (germline): SGHRS, YFSETQ. Trimming took 4 bases from V and 3 from J, leaving 16 bases between them. CDR3 coding DNA: TGCGCCAGCAGCCCCCTGTGGGGGAGAGAAGAGACCCAGTACTTC. Translated, it gives CASSPLWGREETQYF.

The chain's CDR3 is CASSSGQGAWNEQFF. In DNA form, the CDR3 reads TGTGCCAGCAGCTCGGGACAGGGGGCCTGGAATGAGCAGTTCTTC. V is TRBV5-4 and J is TRBJ2-1; 12 bases map to TRBD1. This CDR3 contains 15 residues. CDR1 and CDR2 (germline): SGHNT, YYREEE (reference sequence). The ends lost 3 bases at V and 7 bases at J; junction bases unmatched: 5. The whole variable domain, remainder taken from reference TRBV5-4 and TRBJ2-1, is ETGVTQSPTHLIKTRGQQVTLRCSSQSGHNTVSWYQQALGQGPQFIFQYYREEENGRGNFPPRFSGLQFPNYSSELNVNALELDDSALYLCASSSGQGAWNEQFFGPGTRLTVL.

This clone was counted only a few times. The V and J genes are TRBV6-1 and TRBJ2-1; 7 bases line up with TRBD2. CDR3 length equals 13 residues. Germline CDR1 MNHNS, CDR2 SASEGT. With V trimmed by 6 bases and J by 8 bases, 7 bases remained unmatched. This CDR3 is CASRPGLSDEQFF. CDR3 nucleotides: TGTGCCAGCAGACCGGGACTAAGCGATGAGCAGTTCTTC.

The CDR3 bases are TGTGCCAGCAGTTACTCGGGGGCTAGCGGGGAAGAGACCCAGTACTTC. Its protein is CASSYSGASGEETQYF. The chain carries TRBV6-5 and TRBJ2-5; 9 nucleotides agree with TRBD2. Unmatched junction bases numbered 5, after V lost 0 bases and J lost 3 bases. The CDR3 is 16 amino acids. Germline V lookup: CDR1 MNHEY, CDR2 SVGAGI.

By frequency in the sample, this clone is large (0.1 to 1%). V usage is TRBV9 and J usage is TRBJ1-5; D uncertain. The V gene lost 0 bases and the J gene lost 4 bases, with 5 bases spanning the gap. CDR1 and CDR2 (germline): SGDLS, YYNGEE. This CDR3 contains 13 residues. This chain's CDR3 is CASSVDVNQPQHF. The CDR3 DNA reads as TGTGCCAGCAGCGTAGACGTTAATCAGCCCCAGCATTTT.

V usage is TRBV5-6 and J usage is TRBJ2-5; possible D gene TRBD1, 5 bases. The CDR3 consists of 14 residues. V lost 3 bases, J lost 0 bases, and 9 bases lay in between. Germline V gives CDR1 SGHDT, CDR2 YYEEEE. CDR3 loop: CASSSAGNQETQYF. The CDR3 DNA reads TGTGCCAGCAGCTCCGCAGGGAACCAAGAGACCCAGTACTTC.

This clone turned up a few times. The V gene is TRBV27, the J gene TRBJ2-3; 10 bases line up with TRBD2. Germline V CDR1 and CDR2: MNHEY, SMNVEV (reference sequence). V shed 0 bases and J 10 bases; nucleotides not matched to a gene: 7. The CDR3 covers 15 residues. In nucleotides, the CDR3 is TGTGCCAGCAGTTTATCGCGGTCTAGCGGGAGTTCGCAGTATTTT. The encoded protein is CASSLSRSSGSSQYF.

The V and J genes are TRBV11-2 and TRBJ2-1, with unresolved D. The CDR3 runs 15 residues. The germline V and J ends were trimmed by 2 bases and 0 bases, with 8 bases remaining between them. Germline lookup yields CDR1 SGHAT and CDR2 FQNNGV. CDR3 residues: CASSLQQASYNEQFF. CDR3 DNA sequence: TGTGCCAGCAGCTTACAGCAAGCCTCCTACAATGAGCAGTTCTTC.

The rearrangement links TRBV7-2 to TRBJ2-3; 7 bases fit TRBD2. Germline CDR1 and CDR2: SGHTA and FQGNSA. Trimming at V came to 1 base and at J to 2 bases, leaving 3 bases not matched to a gene. The CDR3 is 15 residues long. CDR3 region: CASSLGAGVTDTQYF. The CDR3, as DNA: TGTGCCAGCAGCTTAGGTGCGGGAGTCACAGATACGCAGTATTTT.

This clone was counted between two and nine times. The V call is TRBV6-5, the J call TRBJ2-3; a possible D gene is TRBD2 (5 bases). Trimming took 4 bases from V and 3 from J, leaving 8 bases between them. The CDR3 covers 13 residues. Germline CDR1 MNHEY, CDR2 SVGAGI. CDR3 nucleotide sequence: TGTGCCAGCAGTTTGACGGGGACAGATACGCAGTATTTT. Translation gives CASSLTGTDTQYF.

The gene calls are TRBV5-1 and TRBJ2-7; D ambiguous. This CDR3 comprises 15 residues. V shed 3 bases and J shed 5 bases, with 18 bases lying between them. Germline values: CDR1 SGHRS, CDR2 YFSETQ. CDR3 DNA: TGCGCCAGCAGCTCCGCCAAACGTTCGGGCCACGAGCAGTACTTC. It yields the protein CASSSAKRSGHEQYF.

The chain links TRBV19 to TRBJ2-3; D perhaps matches TRBD1 (5 bases). Germline V gives CDR1 LNHDA, CDR2 SQIVND (reference sequence). Trimming stripped 5 bases from V and 3 bases from J, with 9 bases between. The CDR3 is 13 amino acids. This CDR3 is CASSVPGTDTQYF. Written as DNA, the CDR3 is TGTGCCAGTAGTGTGCCAGGGACAGATACGCAGTATTTT.

This clone has a handful of counts. The genes are TRBV29-1 and TRBJ1-1, with D possibly being TRBD1 (5 bases). CDR1 SQVTM and CDR2 ANQGSEA come from the germline V gene. The V gene lost 3 bases and the J gene lost 7 bases, with 15 bases spanning the gap. This CDR3 contains 13 residues. Here the CDR3 reads CSVDTGYDFEAFF. In DNA, the CDR3 is TGCAGCGTTGATACAGGATACGACTTTGAAGCTTTCTTT.

This chain connects TRBV11-2 to TRBJ2-7, with 7 bases aligning to TRBD2. The CDR3 covers 14 residues. The germline V gene has CDR1 SGHAT and CDR2 FQNNGV. V was clipped by 3 bases and J by 5 bases; unmatched bases: 7. The CDR3 bases are TGTGCCAGCAGCTTGCCAGCGGGACTCGACGAGCAGTACTTC. It translates to CASSLPAGLDEQYF.

This clone has just a few counts. This chain connects TRBV5-1 to TRBJ1-5; D ambiguous. The CDR3 has 15 residues. V shed 7 bases and J shed 2 bases, with 16 bases lying between them. Germline values: CDR1 SGHRS, CDR2 YFSETQ. The DNA of the CDR3 is TGCGCCAGCGACGCACCGATGGATCGCAATCAGCCCCAGCATTTT. Its translation: CASDAPMDRNQPQHF.

The CDR3 loop is CASSLGPAGDADTQYF. The DNA of the CDR3 is TGCGCCAGCAGCTTGGGGCCAGCGGGAGATGCAGATACGCAGTATTTT. The rearrangement links TRBV5-1 to TRBJ2-3; TRBD2 matches at 8 bases. The V and J ends lost 0 bases and 4 bases, in that order; junction bases with no gene match: 7. This CDR3 spans 16 amino acids. Germline loops: CDR1 SGHRS, CDR2 YFSETQ.

V gene TRBV5-6 combines with J gene TRBJ2-5; a weak D match, TRBD2 (5 bases). The tail of the sequence fits TRBJ2-7 better, so the J call may be wrong. This CDR3 region has 14 residues. CDR1 SGHDT and CDR2 YYEEEE come from the germline V gene. In DNA, the CDR3 is TGTGCCAGCAGCTTGAGAGGGCTCTCCTACGAGCAGTACTTC. Protein: CASSLRGLSYEQYF.

The genes are TRBV5-1 and TRBJ2-2; TRBD1 matches 8 bases. This CDR3 is 15 amino acids long. Germline V gene sequence: CDR1 SGHRS, CDR2 YFSETQ. The V gene end was trimmed by 2 bases and the J gene end by 7 bases; junction bases not matched to a gene: 7. DNA of the CDR3: TGCGCCAGCAGCTTAACCCAGGGGGCTCACGGGGAGCTGTTTTTT. Translation gives CASSLTQGAHGELFF.

In its sample, this clone ranks as medium-sized. The rearrangement uses TRBV7-9 and TRBJ1-4, with D unresolved. V was cut by 5 bases and J by 3 bases, with 13 bases left in between. CDR1 is SEHNR and CDR2 is FQNEAQ in the germline V gene (reference sequence). The CDR3 is 15 residues long. The DNA for the CDR3 is TGTGCCAGCAGCCAAAACCGGGATCCTAATGAAAAACTGTTTTTT. Amino acids: CASSQNRDPNEKLFF.

The chain has TRBV5-1 and TRBJ2-3; no clear D gene. The CDR3 spans 17 residues. V lost 0 bases, J lost 5 bases, and 19 bases lay in between. CDR1 is SGHRS, CDR2 YFSETQ, per germline. Here the CDR3 reads CASSLAKGTAQGDTQYF. CDR3 coding DNA: TGCGCCAGCAGCTTGGCCAAAGGAACCGCCCAAGGAGATACGCAGTATTTT.

V is TRBV18 and J is TRBJ2-6, with D perhaps matching TRBD1 (5 bases). The V gene lost 2 bases and the J gene lost 0 bases, with 11 bases spanning the gap. CDR1 and CDR2 (germline): KGHSH, LQKENI. This CDR3 contains 17 residues. The CDR3 DNA reads TGTGCCAGCTCACCAAGGTCAGGGAACTCTGGGGCCAACGTCCTGACTTTC. It translates to CASSPRSGNSGANVLTF.

In its sample, this clone was seen a few times. The chain is built from TRBV27 and TRBJ1-4; D is undetermined. The V and J ends lost 6 bases and 5 bases respectively, with 7 bases between them. The CDR3 extends over 12 amino acids. CDR1 MNHEY and CDR2 SMNVEV come from the germline V gene (reference sequence). CDR3 coding DNA: TGTGCCAGCAGCAGACCAAATGAAAAACTGTTTTTT. Its translation is CASSRPNEKLFF.

The chain is built from TRBV5-6 and TRBJ2-3; 7 positions agree with TRBD2. The V segment lost 3 bases and the J segment 2 bases; nucleotides outside the gene matches: 6. There are 15 residues in the CDR3. In germline, CDR1 is SGHDT, CDR2 YYEEEE. In DNA form, the CDR3 reads TGTGCCAGCAGCTCCACCCGGGACTACACAGATACGCAGTATTTT. Amino acid sequence: CASSSTRDYTDTQYF.

V is TRBV10-1 and J is TRBJ2-4, with TRBD1 matching 9 bases. The V gene's germline CDR1 is WNHNN and CDR2 SYGVQD (reference sequence). The CDR3 loop spans 19 amino acids. The V segment lost 5 bases and the J segment 1 base; nucleotides outside the gene matches: 15. The CDR3 loop reads CASSFVRTGDVWAKNIQYF. DNA for the CDR3: TGCGCCAGCAGTTTCGTGCGGACAGGGGATGTTTGGGCCAAAAACATTCAGTACTTC.

This chain links TRBV28 with TRBJ1-5, with D perhaps TRBD1 (5 bases). CDR1 and CDR2 (germline): MDHEN, SYDVKM. There are 15 residues in the CDR3. Trimming stripped 3 bases from V and 2 bases from J, with 11 bases between. For the CDR3, the DNA is TGTGCCAGCAGTTTCGGGGGAATGGGCAATCAGCCCCAGCATTTT. It translates to CASSFGGMGNQPQHF. The full variable domain, in which reference TRBV28 and TRBJ1-5 provide the parts outside the CDR3, is DVKVTQSSRYLVKRTGEKVFLECVQDMDHENMFWYRQDPGLGLRLIYFSYDVKMKEKGDIPEGYSVSREKKERFSLILESASTNQTSMYLCASSFGGMGNQPQHFGDGTRLSIL.

The chain links TRBV10-3 to TRBJ2-7, with a weak D call TRBD1 (6 bases). Trimming cost V 8 bases and J 2 bases, with 13 bases left between them. Germline CDR1 reads ENHRY; CDR2 reads SYGVKD. CDR3 size: 13 residues. The CDR3 reads CAIGSGETYEQYF. DNA of the CDR3: TGTGCCATCGGATCAGGGGAGACCTACGAGCAGTACTTC.

V usage is TRBV13 and J usage is TRBJ1-1; 12 bases match TRBD1. Losses at the gene ends were 5 bases for V and 5 bases for J; bases not matched to a gene: 12. This CDR3 has 17 amino acids. Germline CDR1 reads PRHDT; CDR2 reads FYEKMQ (reference sequence). The CDR3 DNA is TGTGCCAGCAGCCCTAGGGGGACAGGGGGCGCGAGGACTGAAGCTTTCTTT. Its protein is CASSPRGTGGARTEAFF.

The chain carries TRBV5-3 and TRBJ2-1; 8 nucleotides agree with TRBD2. TRBV5-3 is treated as an ORF (open reading frame) with a function not yet certain. J gave up 5 bases and V 0 bases, and 7 bases lay outside the gene matches. CDR3 length: 16 amino acids. The CDR3 reads CARSLGGTSPHNEQFF. In DNA form, the CDR3 reads TGTGCCAGAAGCTTGGGTGGGACTAGTCCCCACAATGAGCAGTTCTTC.